Following are 19 T cell receptor beta chains from one sample sequenced in a study of vaccination and CD4 T cells after COVID-19. Researchers used the Oncomine TCR Beta short-read assay to sequence DNA from cultured CD4+ T cells. TCRdb reprocessed the PCR reads with MiXCR, giving one entry per CDR3 protein. The sample has about 15,000 distinct CDR3 sequences, 45% to 70% seen once. Indicated treatment: roughly ten-day PBMC culture with coronavirus spike peptide pools or control peptides (ViraFEST assay). What these receptors recognize is not known. Material: CD4+ T cells from blood, cultured in vitro. These receptors originate from a human donor who had recovered from COVID-19.

This clonotype was observed a few times. The chain combines TRBV7-2 with TRBJ1-5; D unresolved. The germline gives CDR1 SGHTA, CDR2 FQGNSA. This CDR3 has 15 residues. Trimming cost V 1 base and J 3 bases, with 10 bases left between them. In nucleotides, the CDR3 is TGTGCCAGCAGCTTAGAGTTGACGGACAATCAGCCCCAGCATTTT. Translation: CASSLELTDNQPQHF.

CDR3 DNA sequence: TGTGCCAGTAGTATAGCATACCTAGCGGGAGGGTCAGATACGCAGTATTTT. Amino acid sequence: CASSIAYLAGGSDTQYF. The chain employs TRBV19 and TRBJ2-3, with 12 bases lining up with TRBD2. V trimming: 1 base; J trimming: 4 bases; junction bases outside the gene matches: 6. The germline V gene encodes CDR1 LNHDA and CDR2 SQIVND (reference sequence). The CDR3 is 17 amino acids.

The chain has TRBV6-1 and TRBJ2-7, with D unresolved. CDR3 length: 11 residues. Germline V CDR1 and CDR2: MNHNS, SASEGT. The V end was cut by 4 bases, the J end by 7 bases, with 8 bases between. CDR3 sequence reads: CASSASGEQYF. DNA of the CDR3: TGTGCCAGCAGTGCCTCCGGGGAGCAGTACTTC.

V gene TRBV6-2 or TRBV6-3 combines with J gene TRBJ2-7; 7 nucleotides align to TRBD2. Germline V CDR1 and CDR2: MNHEY, SVGEGT. This CDR3 comprises 15 residues. V gave up 6 bases and J gave up 4 bases; unmatched junction bases: 12. The DNA of the CDR3 is TGTGCCAGCAGCGCGGCGTACTCTAGCGGATACGAGCAGTACTTC. Its protein product is CASSAAYSSGYEQYF.

The V and J genes are TRBV7-2 and TRBJ2-1, with D perhaps TRBD1 or TRBD2 (5 bases each). The V end lost 2 bases, the J end lost 8 bases, and 13 bases lay between the germline ends. CDR1 and CDR2 (germline): SGHTA, FQGNSA. The CDR3 totals 14 residues. CDR3 DNA: TGTGCCAGCAGCTTATCTAGCCTGGGGGATGAGCAGTTCTTC. Amino acid sequence: CASSLSSLGDEQFF.

J is TRBJ2-3 and V is TRBV5-1; 11 bases agree with TRBD2. V was clipped by 1 base and J by 6 bases; unmatched bases: 7. Germline lookup yields CDR1 SGHRS and CDR2 YFSETQ. The CDR3 is 16 amino acids. CDR3 in amino acids: CASSLKVAGGIDTQYF. The CDR3 coding sequence is TGCGCCAGCAGCTTGAAGGTAGCGGGAGGGATCGATACGCAGTATTTT.

V is TRBV12-3 or TRBV12-4 and J is TRBJ1-6; tentatively, D is TRBD1 (5 bases). The ends were cut back, 6 bases at V and 7 bases at J, with 10 bases in the middle. This CDR3 is built from 13 residues. The chain's CDR3 is CASRGTGNSPLHF. The CDR3 bases are TGTGCCAGCAGGGGGACGGGGAATTCACCCCTCCACTTT.

The genes are TRBV4-1 and TRBJ1-1; D remains unclear. Germline CDR1 reads MGHRA; CDR2 reads YSYEKL. Deletions cut 4 bases from V and 1 base from J, with 13 bases between. This CDR3 has 15 residues. The CDR3 nucleotides read TGCGCCAGCAGCCCGATTGGACGGAGGAACACTGAAGCTTTCTTT. Protein product: CASSPIGRRNTEAFF.

Turning to this clonotype: Its ends do not fully match the called genes, so a read error is possible. The gene calls are TRBV10-3 and TRBJ2-7, with TRBD2 matching 10 bases. The germline CDR1 and CDR2 sequences are ENHRY and SYGVKD. The CDR3 is 13 amino acids. This CDR3 is CAIGVLAGSYLDF. The CDR3 nucleotides read TGTGCCATCGGGGTACTAGCGGGATCATACTTGGACTTC.

This chain connects TRBV18 to TRBJ1-6; D may be TRBD1 (6 bases). V dropped 6 bases and J dropped 6 bases, with 12 bases sitting between them. Germline lookup yields CDR1 KGHSH and CDR2 LQKENI. This CDR3 has 14 residues. CDR3 sequence reads: CASSPTGGNSPLHF. CDR3 bases: TGTGCCAGCTCGCCGACAGGAGGTAATTCACCCCTCCACTTT.

The chain joins TRBV5-1 to TRBJ1-1, with 9 nucleotides matching TRBD1. V lost 4 bases and J lost 5; bases outside the gene matches: 6. Germline-derived CDR1 and CDR2 are SGHRS and YFSETQ. The CDR3 covers 14 residues. CDR3 sequence reads: CASSATGGGTEAFF. CDR3 bases: TGCGCCAGCAGCGCAACAGGGGGCGGAACTGAAGCTTTCTTT.

This clonotype was recorded a few times. This chain connects TRBV27 to TRBJ1-6, with D possibly matching TRBD1 (5 bases). The CDR3 sequence is 15 residues long. Germline V CDR1 and CDR2: MNHEY, SMNVEV (reference sequence). Trimming stripped 5 bases from V and 4 bases from J, with 12 bases between. The CDR3 is CASSPSGRYNSPLHF. The CDR3, as DNA: TGTGCCAGCAGTCCATCGGGACGGTATAATTCACCCCTCCACTTT.

This clonotype was observed a few times. The chain links TRBV28 to TRBJ2-5; perhaps TRBD1 as D (5 bases). V was shortened by 1 base and J by 5 bases, with 20 bases between the two germline ends. CDR3 length: 17 amino acids. Germline loops: CDR1 MDHEN, CDR2 SYDVKM. The CDR3 DNA is TGTGCCAGCAGTTTATTCGATAGGGGCCGGCCGTATGAGACCCAGTACTTC. Amino acids: CASSLFDRGRPYETQYF. The full variable domain, in which reference TRBV28 and TRBJ2-5 provide the parts outside the CDR3, is DVKVTQSSRYLVKRTGEKVFLECVQDMDHENMFWYRQDPGLGLRLIYFSYDVKMKEKGDIPEGYSVSREKKERFSLILESASTNQTSMYLCASSLFDRGRPYETQYFGPGTRLLVL.

The rearrangement links TRBV19 to TRBJ1-2, with D perhaps matching TRBD1 (5 bases). This CDR3 is 12 amino acids long. The germline V gene encodes CDR1 LNHDA and CDR2 SQIVND (reference sequence). The V gene lost 8 bases and the J gene lost 3 bases, with 10 bases spanning the gap. CDR3: CASEDRHYGYTF. CDR3 in DNA: TGTGCCAGTGAAGACAGACACTATGGCTACACCTTC.

The rearrangement uses TRBV5-1 and TRBJ1-5, with 10 bases identical to TRBD1. The junction had 10 bases not matched to a gene; V was cut back by 4 bases and J by 3 bases. This CDR3 has 17 amino acids. Germline V gene sequence: CDR1 SGHRS, CDR2 YFSETQ. The CDR3: CASSQGPTGGFNQPQHF. The CDR3 DNA reads TGCGCCAGCAGCCAAGGGCCGACAGGGGGCTTCAATCAGCCCCAGCATTTT.

This clonotype turned up a few times. V gene TRBV7-6 combines with J gene TRBJ1-5, with 8 nucleotides matching TRBD1. CDR1 and CDR2 (germline): SGHVS, FNYEAQ. J gave up 4 bases and V 2 bases, and 4 bases lay outside the gene matches. CDR3 length: 15 amino acids. CDR3 loop: CASSLQTGVNQPQHF. The CDR3 region has the DNA TGTGCCAGCAGCTTACAGACAGGGGTAAATCAGCCCCAGCATTTT.

Relative to its sample, this clonotype is medium-sized. The chain employs TRBV20-1 and TRBJ1-1; TRBD1 matches 10 bases. Trimming took 0 bases from V and 3 from J; bases not matched to a gene: 1. Per the germline V gene, CDR1 is DFQATT and CDR2 is SNEGSKA (reference sequence). The CDR3 is 14 amino acids. The CDR3 DNA sequence: TGCAGTGCTAGAGATGACAGGGGGCACACTGAAGCTTTCTTT. Its protein is CSARDDRGHTEAFF.

The chain carries TRBV20-1 and TRBJ2-5; TRBD1 matches 11 bases. This CDR3 has 13 amino acids. Germline-derived CDR1 and CDR2 are DFQATT and SNEGSKA (reference sequence). Germline trimming cut 8 bases from V and 4 bases from J; bases unmatched to any gene: 6. The chain's CDR3 is CSTGQGAGETQYF. In nucleotides, the CDR3 is TGCAGTACTGGACAGGGGGCCGGAGAGACCCAGTACTTC.

This clonotype was seen only a few times. The rearrangement joins TRBV28 to TRBJ1-1; D perhaps matches TRBD1 (5 bases). Germline V gives CDR1 MDHEN, CDR2 SYDVKM. CDR3 length: 16 amino acids. V was pared by 5 bases and J by 4 bases, with 20 bases between. The CDR3 DNA reads as TGTGCCAGCAGTCTGTTTCTGGGGGGGGTAAGCACTGAAGCTTTCTTT. It specifies CASSLFLGGVSTEAFF.